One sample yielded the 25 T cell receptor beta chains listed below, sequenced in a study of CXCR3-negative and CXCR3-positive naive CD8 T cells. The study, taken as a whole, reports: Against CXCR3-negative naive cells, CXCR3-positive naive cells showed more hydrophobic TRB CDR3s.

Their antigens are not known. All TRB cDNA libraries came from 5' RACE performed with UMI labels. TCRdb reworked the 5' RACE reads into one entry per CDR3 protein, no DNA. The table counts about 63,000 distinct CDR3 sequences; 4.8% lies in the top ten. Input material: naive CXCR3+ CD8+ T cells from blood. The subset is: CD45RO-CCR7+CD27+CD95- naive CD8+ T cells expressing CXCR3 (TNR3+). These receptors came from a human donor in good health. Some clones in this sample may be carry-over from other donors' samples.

This CDR3 is CSVPGSGGGYTF. The chain is built from TRBV29-1 and TRBJ1-2; TCRdb's assignment of TRBD1 cannot be checked, as there is no DNA. Germline V lookup: CDR1 SQVTM, CDR2 ANQGSEA. The CDR3 spans 12 residues.

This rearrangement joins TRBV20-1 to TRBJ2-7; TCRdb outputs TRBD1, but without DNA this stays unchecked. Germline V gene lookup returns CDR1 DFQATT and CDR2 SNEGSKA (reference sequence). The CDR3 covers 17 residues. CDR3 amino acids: CSASAGETFPSSYEQYF.

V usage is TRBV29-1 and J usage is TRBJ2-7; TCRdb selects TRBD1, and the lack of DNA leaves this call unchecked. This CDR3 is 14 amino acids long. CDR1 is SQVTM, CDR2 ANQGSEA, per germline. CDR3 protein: CSVEDTPRGYEQYF.

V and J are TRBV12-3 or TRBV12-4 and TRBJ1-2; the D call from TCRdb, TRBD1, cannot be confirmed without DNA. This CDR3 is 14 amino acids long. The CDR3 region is CASSLTGGDYGYTF.

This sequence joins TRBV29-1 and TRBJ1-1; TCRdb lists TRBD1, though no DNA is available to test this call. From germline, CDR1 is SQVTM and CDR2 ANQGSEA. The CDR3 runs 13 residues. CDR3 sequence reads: CSVDGQSWTEAFF.

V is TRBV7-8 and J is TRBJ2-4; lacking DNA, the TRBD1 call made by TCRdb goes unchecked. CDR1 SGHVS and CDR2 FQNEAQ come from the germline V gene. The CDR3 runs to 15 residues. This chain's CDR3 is CASSSPQGTKNIQYF.

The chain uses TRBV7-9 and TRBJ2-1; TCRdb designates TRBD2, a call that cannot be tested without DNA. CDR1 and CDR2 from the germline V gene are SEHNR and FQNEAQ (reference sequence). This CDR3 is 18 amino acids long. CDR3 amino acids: CASSLNPGGVRSYNEQFF.

This CDR3 reads CSVPGTQYEQYF. V is TRBV29-1 and J is TRBJ2-7; TCRdb's D call, TRBD1, is unchecked because there is no DNA. The length of the CDR3 is 12 residues. CDR1 and CDR2 (germline): SQVTM, ANQGSEA.

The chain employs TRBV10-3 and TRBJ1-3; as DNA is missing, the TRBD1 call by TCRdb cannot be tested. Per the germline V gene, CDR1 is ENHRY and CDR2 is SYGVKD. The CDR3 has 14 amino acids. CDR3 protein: CATLNRDHGNTIYF.

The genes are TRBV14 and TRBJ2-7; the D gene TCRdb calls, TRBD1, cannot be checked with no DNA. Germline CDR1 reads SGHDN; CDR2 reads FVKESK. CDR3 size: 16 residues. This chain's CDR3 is CASSQRQGYLTYEQYF.

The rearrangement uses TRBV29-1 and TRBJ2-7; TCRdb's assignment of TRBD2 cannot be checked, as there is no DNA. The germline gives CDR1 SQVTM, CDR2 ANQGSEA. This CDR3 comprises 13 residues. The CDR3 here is CSARDLGSYEQYF.

CDR3 protein: CASSARRTGGTWYNEQFF. The V and J genes are TRBV9 and TRBJ2-1; lacking DNA, the TRBD1 call made by TCRdb goes unchecked. Germline-derived CDR1 and CDR2 are SGDLS and YYNGEE. The CDR3 extends over 18 amino acids. Variable domain in full (rest from reference TRBV9 and TRBJ2-1): DSGVTQTPKHLITATGQRVTLRCSPRSGDLSVYWYQQSLDQGLQFLIQYYNGEERAKGNILERFSAQQFPDLHSELNLSSLELGDSALYFCASSARRTGGTWYNEQFFGPGTRLTVL.

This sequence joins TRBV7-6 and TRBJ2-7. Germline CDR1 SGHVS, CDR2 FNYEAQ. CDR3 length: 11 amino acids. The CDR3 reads CASSSGTEQYF.

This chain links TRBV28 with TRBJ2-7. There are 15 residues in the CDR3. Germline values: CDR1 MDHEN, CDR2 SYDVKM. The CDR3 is CASSLNPGVSYEQYF. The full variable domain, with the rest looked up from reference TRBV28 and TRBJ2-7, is DVKVTQSSRYLVKRTGEKVFLECVQDMDHENMFWYRQDPGLGLRLIYFSYDVKMKEKGDIPEGYSVSREKKERFSLILESASTNQTSMYLCASSLNPGVSYEQYFGPGTRLTVT.

This CDR3 is CASSPTTSWETQYF. The chain has TRBV18 and TRBJ2-5; the D call from TCRdb, TRBD2, cannot be confirmed without DNA. This CDR3 is 14 amino acids long. CDR1 is KGHSH, CDR2 LQKENI, per germline.

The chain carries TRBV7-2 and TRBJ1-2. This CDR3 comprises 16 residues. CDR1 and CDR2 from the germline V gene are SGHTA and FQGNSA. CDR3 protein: CASSLEAVATSYGYTF.

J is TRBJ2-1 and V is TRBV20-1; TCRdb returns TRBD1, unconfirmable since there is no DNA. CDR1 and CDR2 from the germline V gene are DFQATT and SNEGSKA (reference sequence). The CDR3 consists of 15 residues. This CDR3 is CSARGLDRGGNEQFF.

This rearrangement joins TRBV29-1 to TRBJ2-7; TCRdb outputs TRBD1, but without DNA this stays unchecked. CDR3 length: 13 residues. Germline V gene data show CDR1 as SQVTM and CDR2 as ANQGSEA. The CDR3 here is CSVEMAGNYEQYF.

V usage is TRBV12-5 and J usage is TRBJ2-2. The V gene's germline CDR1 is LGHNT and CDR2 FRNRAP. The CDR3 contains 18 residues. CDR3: CASGLVLDPSPVAGELFF.

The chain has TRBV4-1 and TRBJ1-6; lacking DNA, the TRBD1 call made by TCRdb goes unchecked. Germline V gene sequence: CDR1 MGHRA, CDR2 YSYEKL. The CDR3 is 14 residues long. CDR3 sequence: CASSQDSGNSPLHF.

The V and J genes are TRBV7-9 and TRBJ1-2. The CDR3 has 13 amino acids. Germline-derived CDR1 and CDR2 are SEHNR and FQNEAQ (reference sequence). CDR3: CASSLGGNYGYTF.

CDR3 sequence: CASSPLTSGVRGDTQYF. V is TRBV7-3 and J is TRBJ2-3; TCRdb picks TRBD2, but there is no DNA to check that call. The CDR3 has 17 amino acids. Per germline, CDR1 SGHTA and CDR2 FQGTGA.

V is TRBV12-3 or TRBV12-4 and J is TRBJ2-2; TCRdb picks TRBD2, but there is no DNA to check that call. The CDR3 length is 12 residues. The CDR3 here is CATFKEAGELFF.

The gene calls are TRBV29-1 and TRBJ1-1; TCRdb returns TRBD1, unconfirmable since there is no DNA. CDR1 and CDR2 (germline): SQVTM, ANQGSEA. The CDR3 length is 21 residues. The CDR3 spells CSVEAPSPGQIALKFNTEAFF.

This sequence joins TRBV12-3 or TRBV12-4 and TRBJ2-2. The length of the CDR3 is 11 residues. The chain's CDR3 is CASSFTGELFF.